Reported below is one T cell receptor (beta chain). Its antigen is unidentified. This specimen comes from a study of siplizumab effects on memory and regulatory T cells. Regarding the study as a whole: Roughly 80-96% of proliferating CD4+ or CD8+ clones lacked a naive or memory phenotype that could be assigned. Researchers did not confirm the suppressive function of proliferating Tregs from siplizumab cultures. Memory cells that were CD4+ and unstimulated gave rise to alloreactive sequences, which siplizumab significantly reduced.

V lost 2 bases to trimming and J lost 1 base, with 8 bases between them. Germline CDR1 reads SGHAT; CDR2 reads FQNNGV. The CDR3 contains 15 residues. The assay was immunoSEQ multiplex PCR, and TCRdb's table has in-frame clones only and misses some. In the table there are some 100,000 clones, under 95% of which are singletons. V usage is TRBV11-2 and J usage is TRBJ2-2; D might be TRBD1 (6 bases). Sequencing was carried out using Tregs sorted from blood. This TCR was recovered from a human donor in good health. The CDR3 loop reads CASSLQGLNTGELFF. For the CDR3, the DNA is TGTGCCAGCAGCTTACAGGGGCTGAACACCGGGGAGCTGTTTTTT.